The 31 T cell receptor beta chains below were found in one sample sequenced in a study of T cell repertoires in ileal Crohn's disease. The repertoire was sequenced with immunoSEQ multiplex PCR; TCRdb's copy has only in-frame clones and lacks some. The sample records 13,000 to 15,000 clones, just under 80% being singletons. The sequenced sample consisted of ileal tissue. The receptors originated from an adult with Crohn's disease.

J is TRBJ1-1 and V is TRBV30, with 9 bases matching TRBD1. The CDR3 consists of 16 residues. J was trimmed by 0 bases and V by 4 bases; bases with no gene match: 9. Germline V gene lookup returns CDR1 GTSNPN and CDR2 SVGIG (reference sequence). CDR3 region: CAWNPSQGALNTEAFF. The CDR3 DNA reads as TGTGCCTGGAATCCGTCACAGGGGGCCTTGAACACTGAAGCTTTCTTT. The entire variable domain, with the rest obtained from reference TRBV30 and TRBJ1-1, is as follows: SQTIHQWPATLVQPVGSPLSLECTVEGTSNPNLYWYRQAAGRGLQLLFYSVGIGQISSEVPQNLSASRPQDRQFILSSKKLLLSDSGFYLCAWNPSQGALNTEAFFGQGTRLTVV.

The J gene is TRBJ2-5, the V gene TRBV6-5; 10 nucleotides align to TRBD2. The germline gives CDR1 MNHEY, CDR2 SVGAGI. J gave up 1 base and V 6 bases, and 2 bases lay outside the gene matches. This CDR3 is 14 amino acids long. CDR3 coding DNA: TGTGCCAGCAGACTAGCGGGGACCCAAGAGACCCAGTACTTC. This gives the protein CASRLAGTQETQYF.

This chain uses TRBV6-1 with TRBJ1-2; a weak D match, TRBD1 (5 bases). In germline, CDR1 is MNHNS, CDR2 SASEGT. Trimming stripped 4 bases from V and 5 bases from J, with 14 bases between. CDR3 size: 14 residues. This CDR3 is CASSVVQGAYGYTF. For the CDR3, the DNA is TGTGCCAGCAGTGTCGTTCAGGGCGCTTATGGCTACACCTTC.

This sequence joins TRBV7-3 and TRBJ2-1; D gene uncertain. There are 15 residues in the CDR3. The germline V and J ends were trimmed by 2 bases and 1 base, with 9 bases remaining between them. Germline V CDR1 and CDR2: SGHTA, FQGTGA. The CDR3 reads CASSLAGRSYNEQFF. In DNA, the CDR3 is TGTGCCAGCAGCTTAGCAGGTCGGTCCTACAATGAGCAGTTCTTC.

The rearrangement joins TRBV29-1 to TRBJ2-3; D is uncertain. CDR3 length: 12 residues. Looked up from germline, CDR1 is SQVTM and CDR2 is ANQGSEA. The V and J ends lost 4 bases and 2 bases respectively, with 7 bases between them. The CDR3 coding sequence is TGCAGCGTTGGACACAACACAGATACGCAGTATTTT. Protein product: CSVGHNTDTQYF.

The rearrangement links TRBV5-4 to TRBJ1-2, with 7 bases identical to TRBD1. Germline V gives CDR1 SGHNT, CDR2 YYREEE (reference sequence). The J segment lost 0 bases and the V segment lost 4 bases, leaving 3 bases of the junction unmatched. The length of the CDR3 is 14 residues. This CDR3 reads CASSEGTANYGYTF. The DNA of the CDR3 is TGTGCCAGCAGCGAGGGGACAGCTAACTATGGCTACACCTTC.

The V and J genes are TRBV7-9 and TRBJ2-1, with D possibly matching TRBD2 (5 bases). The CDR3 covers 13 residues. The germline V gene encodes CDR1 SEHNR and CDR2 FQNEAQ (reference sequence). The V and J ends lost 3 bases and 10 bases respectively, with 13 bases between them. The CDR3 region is CASSLDSFSEQFF. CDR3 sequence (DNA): TGTGCCAGCAGCTTGGACTCCTTCTCGGAGCAGTTCTTC.

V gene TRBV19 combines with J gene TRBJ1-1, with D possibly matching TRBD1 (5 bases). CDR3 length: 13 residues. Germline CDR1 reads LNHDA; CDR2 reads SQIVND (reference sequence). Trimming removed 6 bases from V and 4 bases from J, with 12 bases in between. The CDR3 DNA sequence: TGTGCCAGTAGCCAGGGATTCGTCACTGAAGCTTTCTTT. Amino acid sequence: CASSQGFVTEAFF.

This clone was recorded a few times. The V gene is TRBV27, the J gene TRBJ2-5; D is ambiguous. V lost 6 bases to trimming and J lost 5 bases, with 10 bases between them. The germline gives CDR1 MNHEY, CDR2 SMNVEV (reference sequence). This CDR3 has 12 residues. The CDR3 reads CASSNSWETQYF. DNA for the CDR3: TGTGCCAGCAGCAACAGTTGGGAGACCCAGTACTTC.

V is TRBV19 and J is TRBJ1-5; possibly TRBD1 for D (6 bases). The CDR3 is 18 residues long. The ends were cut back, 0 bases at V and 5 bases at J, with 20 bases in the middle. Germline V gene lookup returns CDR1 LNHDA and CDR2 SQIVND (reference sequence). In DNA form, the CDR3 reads TGTGCCAGTAGTATAGAGCCCCGGAAACAGGGATATTATCAGCCCCAGCATTTT. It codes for CASSIEPRKQGYYQPQHF.

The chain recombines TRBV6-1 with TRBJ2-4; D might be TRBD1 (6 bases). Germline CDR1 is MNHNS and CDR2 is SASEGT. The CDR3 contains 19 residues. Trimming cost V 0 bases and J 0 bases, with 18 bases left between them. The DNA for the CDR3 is TGTGCCAGCAGTGAAGCCGGACAGACTGCCAATCTAGCCAAAAACATTCAGTACTTC. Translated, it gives CASSEAGQTANLAKNIQYF.

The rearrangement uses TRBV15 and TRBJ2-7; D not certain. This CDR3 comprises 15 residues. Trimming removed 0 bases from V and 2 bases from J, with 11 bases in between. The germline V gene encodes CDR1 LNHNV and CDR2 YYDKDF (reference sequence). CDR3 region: CATSRDVSVAYEQYF. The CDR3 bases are TGTGCCACCAGCAGAGATGTCAGCGTGGCCTACGAGCAGTACTTC.

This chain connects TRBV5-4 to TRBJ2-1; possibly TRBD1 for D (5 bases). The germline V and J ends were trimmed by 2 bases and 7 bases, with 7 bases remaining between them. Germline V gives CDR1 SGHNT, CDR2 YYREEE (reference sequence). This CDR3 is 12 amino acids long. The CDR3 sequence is CASSFPGNEQFF. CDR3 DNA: TGTGCCAGCAGCTTCCCAGGGAATGAGCAGTTCTTC.

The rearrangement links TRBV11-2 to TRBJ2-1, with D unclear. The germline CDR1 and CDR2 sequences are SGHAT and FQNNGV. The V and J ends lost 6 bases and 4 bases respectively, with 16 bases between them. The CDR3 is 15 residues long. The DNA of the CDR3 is TGTGCCAGCAGTAATCGGTTGGCACAGTACAATGAGCAGTTCTTC. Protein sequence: CASSNRLAQYNEQFF.

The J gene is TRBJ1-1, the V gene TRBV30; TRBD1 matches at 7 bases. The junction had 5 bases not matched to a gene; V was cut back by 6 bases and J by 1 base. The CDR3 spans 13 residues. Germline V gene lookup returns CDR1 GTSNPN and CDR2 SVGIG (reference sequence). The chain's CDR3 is CACSGQTNTEAFF. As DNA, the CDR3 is TGTGCCTGTTCGGGACAGACGAACACTGAAGCTTTCTTT.

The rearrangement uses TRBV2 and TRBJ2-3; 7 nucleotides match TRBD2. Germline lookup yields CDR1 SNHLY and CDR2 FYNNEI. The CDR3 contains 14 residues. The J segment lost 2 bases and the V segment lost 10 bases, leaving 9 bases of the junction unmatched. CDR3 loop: CATAQAGVTDTQYF. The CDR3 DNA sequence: TGTGCCACCGCCCAGGCGGGGGTCACAGATACGCAGTATTTT.

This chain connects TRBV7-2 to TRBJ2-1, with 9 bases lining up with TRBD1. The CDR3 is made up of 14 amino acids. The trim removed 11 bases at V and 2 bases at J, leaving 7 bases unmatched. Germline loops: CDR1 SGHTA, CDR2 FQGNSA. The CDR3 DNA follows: TGTGCCGGACAGGGGATAGGAACCTACAATGAGCAGTTCTTC. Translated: CAGQGIGTYNEQFF.

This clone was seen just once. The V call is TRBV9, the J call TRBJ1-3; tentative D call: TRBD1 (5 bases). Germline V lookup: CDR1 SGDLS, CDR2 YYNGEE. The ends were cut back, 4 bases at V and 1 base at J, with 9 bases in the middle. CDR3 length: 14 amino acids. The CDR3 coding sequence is TGTGCCAGCAGCCAAGGGGATTCTGGAAACACCATATATTTT. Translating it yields CASSQGDSGNTIYF.

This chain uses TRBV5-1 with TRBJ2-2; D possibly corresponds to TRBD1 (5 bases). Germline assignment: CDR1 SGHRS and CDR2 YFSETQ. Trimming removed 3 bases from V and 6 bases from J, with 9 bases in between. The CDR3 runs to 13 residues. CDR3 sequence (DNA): TGCGCCAGCAGCTCGGACAAGGCCGGGGAGCTGTTTTTT. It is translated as CASSSDKAGELFF.

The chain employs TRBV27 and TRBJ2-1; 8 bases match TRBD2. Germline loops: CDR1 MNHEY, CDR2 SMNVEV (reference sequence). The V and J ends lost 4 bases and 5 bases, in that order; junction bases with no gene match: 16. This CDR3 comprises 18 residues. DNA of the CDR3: TGTGCCAGCAGTTCCCTCCCTAGCTTTAGCGGGATCCACAATGAGCAGTTCTTC. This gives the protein CASSSLPSFSGIHNEQFF.

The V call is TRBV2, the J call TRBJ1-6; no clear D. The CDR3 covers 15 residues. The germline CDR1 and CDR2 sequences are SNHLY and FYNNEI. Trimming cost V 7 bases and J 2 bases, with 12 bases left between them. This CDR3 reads CASKAGSAYNSPLHF. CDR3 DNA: TGTGCCAGCAAGGCGGGGAGCGCCTATAATTCACCCCTCCACTTT.

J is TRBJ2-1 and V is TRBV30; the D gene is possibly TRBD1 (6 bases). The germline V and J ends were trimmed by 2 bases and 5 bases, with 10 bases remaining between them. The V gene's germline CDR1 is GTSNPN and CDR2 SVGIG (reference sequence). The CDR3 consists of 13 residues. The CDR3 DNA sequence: TGTGCCTGGAGTTGGGGGCAGCACAATGAGCAGTTCTTC. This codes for CAWSWGQHNEQFF.

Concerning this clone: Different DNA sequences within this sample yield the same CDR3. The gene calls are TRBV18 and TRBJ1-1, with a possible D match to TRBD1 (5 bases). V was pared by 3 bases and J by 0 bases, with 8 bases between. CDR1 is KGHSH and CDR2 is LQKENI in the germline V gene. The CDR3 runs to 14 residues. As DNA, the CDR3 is TGTGCCAGCTCACCCCAGGGCATGAACACTGAAGCTTTCTTT. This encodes CASSPQGMNTEAFF.

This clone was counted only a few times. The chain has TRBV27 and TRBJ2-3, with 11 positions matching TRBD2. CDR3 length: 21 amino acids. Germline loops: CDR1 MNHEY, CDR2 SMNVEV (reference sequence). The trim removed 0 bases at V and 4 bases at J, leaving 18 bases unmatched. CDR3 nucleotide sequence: TGTGCCAGCAGTTTATCGGGTATGAGGCCTAGCGGGAGGAGTAGCGCAGATACGCAGTATTTT. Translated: CASSLSGMRPSGRSSADTQYF.

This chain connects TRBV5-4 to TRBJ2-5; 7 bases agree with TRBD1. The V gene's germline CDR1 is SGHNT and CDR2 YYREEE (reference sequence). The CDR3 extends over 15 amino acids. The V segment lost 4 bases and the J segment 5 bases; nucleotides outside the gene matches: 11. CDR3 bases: TGTGCCAGCAGCCCCGGCCAGGGGGATCGGGAGACCCAGTACTTC. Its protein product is CASSPGQGDRETQYF.

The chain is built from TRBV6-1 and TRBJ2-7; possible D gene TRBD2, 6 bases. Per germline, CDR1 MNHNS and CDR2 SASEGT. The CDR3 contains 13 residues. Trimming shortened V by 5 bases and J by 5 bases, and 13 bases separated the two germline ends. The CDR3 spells CASSWTAGNEQYF. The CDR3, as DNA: TGTGCCAGCAGTTGGACCGCGGGAAACGAGCAGTACTTC.

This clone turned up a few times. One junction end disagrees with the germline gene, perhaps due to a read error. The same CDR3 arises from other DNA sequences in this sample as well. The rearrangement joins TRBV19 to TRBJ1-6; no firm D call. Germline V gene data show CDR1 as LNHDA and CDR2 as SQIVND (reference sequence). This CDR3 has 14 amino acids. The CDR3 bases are TGTGCCAGTAGTATCGGTGACATGAATTCCCCCCTCCACTTT. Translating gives CASSIGDMNSPLHF.

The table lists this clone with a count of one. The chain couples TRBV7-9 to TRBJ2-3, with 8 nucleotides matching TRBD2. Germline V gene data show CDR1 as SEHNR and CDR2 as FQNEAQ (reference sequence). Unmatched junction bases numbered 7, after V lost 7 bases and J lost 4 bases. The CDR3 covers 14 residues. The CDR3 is CASTPGGPADTQYF. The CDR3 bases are TGTGCCAGCACCCCGGGAGGGCCGGCAGATACGCAGTATTTT.

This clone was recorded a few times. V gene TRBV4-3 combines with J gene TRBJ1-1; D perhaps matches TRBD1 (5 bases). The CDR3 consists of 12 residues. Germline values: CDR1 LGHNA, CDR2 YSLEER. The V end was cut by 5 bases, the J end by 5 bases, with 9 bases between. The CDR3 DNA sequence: TGCGCCAGCAGCGACGGGACTACTGAAGCTTTCTTT. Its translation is CASSDGTTEAFF.

As DNA, the CDR3 is TGTGCCAGCAGCTTAGCGTCCGGGTACAATGAGCAGTTCTTC. Protein: CASSLASGYNEQFF. This sequence joins TRBV7-2 and TRBJ2-1; no clear D. The CDR3 is 14 residues long. Germline values: CDR1 SGHTA, CDR2 FQGNSA. V was pared by 0 bases and J by 4 bases, with 7 bases between. Supplemented by reference TRBV7-2 and TRBJ2-1, the full variable domain reads GAGVSQSPSNKVTEKGKDVELRCDPISGHTALYWYRQSLGQGLEFLIYFQGNSAPDKSGLPSDRFSAERTGGSVSTLTIQRTQQEDSAVYLCASSLASGYNEQFFGPGTRLTVL.

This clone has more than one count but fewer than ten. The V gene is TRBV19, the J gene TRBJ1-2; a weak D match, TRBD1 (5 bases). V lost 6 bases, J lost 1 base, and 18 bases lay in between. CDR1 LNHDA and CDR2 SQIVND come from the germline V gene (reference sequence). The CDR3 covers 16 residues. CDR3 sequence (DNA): TGTGCCAGTAGACGTGACCAGGGATCCGGTAACTATGGCTACACCTTC. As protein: CASRRDQGSGNYGYTF.